Below are 25 T cell receptor beta chains sequenced from a single sample in a study of OX40 agonist ivuxolimab in advanced cancers. Data came from immunoSEQ multiplex PCR; TCRdb stores just in-frame clones and leaves some out. The sample lists 75,000 to 100,000 clones; 86% were seen once. Sequencing was performed on CD4+ or CD8+ T cells sorted from blood, taken in a trial of the OX40 agonist ivuxolimab. The source is an adult with an advanced solid tumor such as melanoma, head and neck, liver or kidney cancer.

This clone was recorded once. The rearrangement joins TRBV28 to TRBJ2-6, with D possibly being TRBD1 or TRBD2 (6 bases each). The CDR3 has 17 residues. V lost 4 bases to trimming and J lost 4 bases, with 17 bases between them. Germline V gives CDR1 MDHEN, CDR2 SYDVKM. The CDR3 region has the DNA TGTGCCAGCAGTTCGAGGGCATGGGGGGCCGGGGCCAACGTCCTGACTTTC. As protein: CASSSRAWGAGANVLTF. Looking up the rest from reference TRBV28 and TRBJ2-6 gives the full variable domain: DVKVTQSSRYLVKRTGEKVFLECVQDMDHENMFWYRQDPGLGLRLIYFSYDVKMKEKGDIPEGYSVSREKKERFSLILESASTNQTSMYLCASSSRAWGAGANVLTFGAGSRLTVL.

The chain recombines TRBV6-5 with TRBJ2-7, with TRBD2 matching 11 bases. The trim removed 10 bases at V and 5 bases at J, leaving 10 bases unmatched. Germline CDR1 and CDR2: MNHEY and SVGAGI. This CDR3 contains 14 residues. CDR3 sequence (DNA): TGTGCCACTAAATTAGCGGGAGGGAGGGACGAGCAGTACTTC. Translation gives CATKLAGGRDEQYF.

The chain has TRBV6-9 and TRBJ1-4, with unresolved D. Trimming removed 0 bases from V and 8 bases from J, with 10 bases in between. The germline V gene has CDR1 MNHGY and CDR2 SVAAGI. The CDR3 is made up of 14 amino acids. The CDR3 spells CASSYSISNEKLFF. For the CDR3, the DNA is TGTGCCAGCAGTTATTCGATCTCAAACGAAAAACTGTTTTTT.

The rearrangement joins TRBV2 to TRBJ1-5; no firm D call. Germline CDR1 and CDR2: SNHLY and FYNNEI. The length of the CDR3 is 13 residues. V was pared by 6 bases and J by 3 bases, with 9 bases between. Written as DNA, the CDR3 is TGTGCCAGCAGCCCGGGGTTCAATCAGCCCCAGCATTTT. It codes for CASSPGFNQPQHF.

V is TRBV11-2 and J is TRBJ2-1; tentatively, D is TRBD2 (5 bases). Germline CDR1 is SGHAT and CDR2 is FQNNGV. The V and J ends lost 4 bases and 7 bases respectively, with 11 bases between them. The CDR3 covers 13 residues. This chain's CDR3 is CASSSLWRNEQFF. The CDR3 DNA reads as TGTGCCAGCAGCTCCCTCTGGAGGAATGAGCAGTTCTTC.

The CDR3 loop is CACQIQGAGGYTF. Here the CDR3 DNA reads TGTGCCTGTCAGATACAGGGGGCCGGTGGCTACACCTTC. This chain links TRBV30 with TRBJ1-2, with TRBD1 identical over 9 bases. The CDR3 is 13 residues long. J gave up 7 bases and V 6 bases, and 9 bases lay outside the gene matches. Looked up from germline, CDR1 is GTSNPN and CDR2 is SVGIG (reference sequence).

The rearrangement links TRBV28 to TRBJ1-2, with no clear D. Deletions cut 1 base from V and 8 bases from J, with 11 bases between. The V gene's germline CDR1 is MDHEN and CDR2 SYDVKM. This CDR3 is 13 amino acids long. The CDR3 region has the DNA TGTGCCAGCAGTTTATTGGATAATAGGGGCTACACCTTC. This gives the protein CASSLLDNRGYTF.

The chain uses TRBV5-1 and TRBJ2-5, with D tentatively TRBD2 (5 bases). Germline V lookup: CDR1 SGHRS, CDR2 YFSETQ. V was clipped by 4 bases and J by 6 bases, with 13 bases between them. The CDR3 runs 13 residues. The CDR3 DNA follows: TGCGCCAGCAGCCCGGGATCGGCCCAGACCCAGTACTTC. The encoded protein is CASSPGSAQTQYF.

The sample holds a few counts of this clone. The junction differs from germline at one of its ends, possibly a read error. The J gene is TRBJ1-4, the V gene TRBV6-1; the D is unclear. This CDR3 contains 8 residues. Per the germline V gene, CDR1 is MNHNS and CDR2 is SASEGT. The CDR3 nucleotides read TGTGCCAGCAGGCGGTCCCGTTTT. This gives the protein CASRRSRF.

The J gene is TRBJ2-1, the V gene TRBV11-2; either TRBD1 or TRBD2 may supply D (5 bases each). With 5 bases removed from V and 2 bases from J, the gap between germline ends came to 13 bases. The CDR3 length is 15 residues. Per germline, CDR1 SGHAT and CDR2 FQNNGV. As DNA, the CDR3 is TGTGCCAGCAGCCCACGGTGGGGGACCTACAATGAGCAGTTCTTC. Translation: CASSPRWGTYNEQFF. The entire variable domain, with the rest obtained from reference TRBV11-2 and TRBJ2-1, is as follows: EAGVAQSPRYKIIEKRQSVAFWCNPISGHATLYWYQQILGQGPKLLIQFQNNGVVDDSQLPKDRFSAERLKGVDSTLKIQPAKLEDSAVYLCASSPRWGTYNEQFFGPGTRLTVL.

The rearrangement joins TRBV30 to TRBJ1-3; 9 bases agree with TRBD1. CDR3 size: 15 residues. The V segment lost 8 bases and the J segment 3 bases; nucleotides outside the gene matches: 11. The germline V gene has CDR1 GTSNPN and CDR2 SVGIG (reference sequence). This CDR3 is CAADAGTGFGNTIYF. In DNA, the CDR3 is TGTGCCGCGGACGCTGGGACAGGGTTTGGAAACACCATATATTTT.

The chain combines TRBV11-2 with TRBJ2-5, with TRBD1 matching over 8 bases. The CDR3 is 16 amino acids. J lost 5 bases, V lost 8 bases, and 16 bases had no gene match. Looked up from germline, CDR1 is SGHAT and CDR2 is FQNNGV. This CDR3 is CASRLSGQGAGETQYF. In nucleotides, the CDR3 is TGTGCCAGCCGACTTAGTGGGCAGGGGGCAGGGGAGACCCAGTACTTC. Looking up the rest from reference TRBV11-2 and TRBJ2-5 gives the full variable domain: EAGVAQSPRYKIIEKRQSVAFWCNPISGHATLYWYQQILGQGPKLLIQFQNNGVVDDSQLPKDRFSAERLKGVDSTLKIQPAKLEDSAVYLCASRLSGQGAGETQYFGPGTRLLVL.

This chain links TRBV11-2 with TRBJ1-1; D is undetermined. V lost 2 bases, J lost 0 bases, and 10 bases lay in between. The CDR3 length is 15 residues. CDR1 and CDR2 from the germline V gene are SGHAT and FQNNGV. CDR3 amino acids: CASSLQHVLNTEAFF. CDR3 nucleotide sequence: TGTGCCAGCAGCTTACAGCACGTCTTGAACACTGAAGCTTTCTTT.

This chain connects TRBV19 to TRBJ2-3; TRBD2 agrees at 10 bases. Germline trimming cut 5 bases from V and 4 bases from J; bases unmatched to any gene: 6. The germline V gene has CDR1 LNHDA and CDR2 SQIVND (reference sequence). The CDR3 totals 15 residues. CDR3 DNA: TGTGCCAGTAGTGTAGCGGGAGGTCGGTCAGATACGCAGTATTTT. It encodes CASSVAGGRSDTQYF.

V usage is TRBV28 and J usage is TRBJ1-2; D gene unclear. This CDR3 has 14 amino acids. Germline loops: CDR1 MDHEN, CDR2 SYDVKM. V lost 7 bases, J lost 0 bases, and 12 bases lay in between. CDR3 loop: CASKIAGANYGYTF. In DNA, the CDR3 is TGTGCCAGCAAGATAGCAGGAGCTAACTATGGCTACACCTTC.

The CDR3 nucleotides are TGTGCCAGCAGCTTATGGGGGCGGGGGAATGAGCAGTTCTTC. Translated, it gives CASSLWGRGNEQFF. The gene calls are TRBV11-1 and TRBJ2-1; perhaps TRBD2 as D (7 bases). CDR3 length: 14 residues. CDR1 SGHAT and CDR2 FQDESV come from the germline V gene (reference sequence). With 2 bases removed from V and 7 bases from J, the gap between germline ends came to 12 bases.

J is TRBJ1-2 and V is TRBV5-1; D is unclear. Germline V lookup: CDR1 SGHRS, CDR2 YFSETQ. Trimming stripped 2 bases from V and 8 bases from J, with 13 bases between. CDR3 size: 13 residues. The CDR3 here is CASSLLDSGGYTF. CDR3 DNA sequence: TGCGCCAGCAGCTTATTGGACTCGGGAGGCTACACCTTC. Full variable domain (remainder filled in from reference TRBV5-1 and TRBJ1-2): KAGVTQTPRYLIKTRGQQVTLSCSPISGHRSVSWYQQTPGQGLQFLFEYFSETQRNKGNFPGRFSGRQFSNSRSEMNVSTLELGDSALYLCASSLLDSGGYTFGSGTRLTVV.

The V gene is TRBV27, the J gene TRBJ1-3; D gene ambiguous. Germline V gene data show CDR1 as MNHEY and CDR2 as SMNVEV (reference sequence). CDR3 length: 13 residues. V lost 6 bases and J lost 3, with 9 bases in between. Written as DNA, the CDR3 is TGTGCCAGCAGAACGATAGTTGGAAACACCATATATTTT. This sequence encodes CASRTIVGNTIYF.

V gene TRBV5-1 combines with J gene TRBJ2-5; 8 positions match TRBD2. This CDR3 has 17 amino acids. Germline trimming cut 0 bases from V and 4 bases from J; bases unmatched to any gene: 11. Germline V gene lookup returns CDR1 SGHRS and CDR2 YFSETQ. The CDR3 sequence is CASSLARLAGLRETQYF. CDR3 nucleotide sequence: TGCGCCAGCAGCTTGGCCAGGTTAGCGGGATTACGAGAGACCCAGTACTTC.

This sequence joins TRBV2 and TRBJ2-1; TRBD2 aligns across 12 bases. The CDR3 sequence is 15 residues long. The germline gives CDR1 SNHLY, CDR2 FYNNEI. Losses at the gene ends were 6 bases for V and 6 bases for J; bases not matched to a gene: 6. In nucleotides, the CDR3 is TGTGCCAGCAGCTCACTAGCGGGAGGCACCAATGAGCAGTTCTTC. It specifies CASSSLAGGTNEQFF.

The V and J genes are TRBV6-1 and TRBJ2-7, with 7 nucleotides matching TRBD2. The CDR3 is made up of 15 amino acids. Unmatched junction bases numbered 6, after V lost 3 bases and J lost 1 base. The germline CDR1 and CDR2 sequences are MNHNS and SASEGT. CDR3: CASSEIAGVSYEQYF. In nucleotides, the CDR3 is TGTGCCAGCAGTGAGATAGCGGGCGTTTCCTACGAGCAGTACTTC.

The V and J genes are TRBV11-3 and TRBJ2-1; TRBD2 is a possible D gene (6 bases). Per the germline V gene, CDR1 is SGHNT and CDR2 is YENEEA. This CDR3 comprises 16 residues. V lost 1 base and J 4 bases, leaving 14 bases between the germline ends. The CDR3: CASSLAQRAGYNEQFF. Written as DNA, the CDR3 is TGTGCCAGCAGCTTAGCCCAGCGGGCTGGTTACAATGAGCAGTTCTTC.

The V call is TRBV25-1, the J call TRBJ2-1; the match to TRBD2 covers 12 bases. Germline CDR1 reads MGHDK; CDR2 reads SYGVNS. This CDR3 is 16 amino acids long. V was clipped by 3 bases and J by 5 bases; unmatched bases: 5. The CDR3 here is CASSDWTSGNNNEQFF. CDR3 coding DNA: TGTGCCAGCAGTGACTGGACTAGCGGGAATAACAATGAGCAGTTCTTC.

The genes are TRBV6-1 and TRBJ1-3, with no clear D. Germline assignment: CDR1 MNHNS and CDR2 SASEGT. This CDR3 contains 13 residues. V was clipped by 2 bases and J by 2 bases, with 4 bases between them. CDR3: CASSEQAGNTIYF. CDR3 in DNA: TGTGCCAGCAGTGAACAGGCTGGAAACACCATATATTTT.

This chain joins TRBV7-9 and TRBJ1-4, with D unclear. The CDR3 is made up of 14 amino acids. V was pared by 5 bases and J by 0 bases, with 7 bases between. The germline V gene has CDR1 SEHNR and CDR2 FQNEAQ (reference sequence). CDR3 residues: CASSLGSTNEKLFF. In nucleotides, the CDR3 is TGTGCCAGCAGCCTGGGATCAACTAATGAAAAACTGTTTTTT.